One sample yielded the 22 T cell receptor beta chains listed below, sequenced in a study of T cell therapy after organ transplantation. The antigens for these receptors are not known. Time point described: 20-29 weeks after completion of therapy. The assay was immunoSEQ multiplex PCR, and TCRdb's table has in-frame clones only and misses some. The sample includes around 19,000 clones, 80% to 85% seen only once; the top ten take just over 35%. The specimen was CD8+ T cells from blood, collected after autologous CMV-specific T cell therapy. Source of these receptors: a human patient who had received a solid organ transplant and had CMV disease. Some T cells may be graft donor cells.

This chain links TRBV7-2 with TRBJ2-7; no reliable D call. The germline V gene encodes CDR1 SGHTA and CDR2 FQGNSA. Trimming took 5 bases from V and 3 from J, leaving 11 bases between them. The CDR3 length is 13 residues. CDR3 residues: CASSETNLYEQYF. DNA for the CDR3: TGTGCCAGCAGCGAAACTAATCTCTACGAGCAGTACTTC.

This clone was recorded many times. Other DNA sequences within the sample encode an identical CDR3. This rearrangement joins TRBV4-3 to TRBJ2-3, with D maybe TRBD2 (7 bases). Trimming stripped 0 bases from V and 4 bases from J, with 11 bases between. The CDR3 runs 15 residues. CDR1 LGHNA and CDR2 YSLEER come from the germline V gene. The CDR3 is CASSQERGGADTQYF. The CDR3 nucleotides read TGCGCCAGCAGCCAAGAGAGGGGGGGCGCAGATACGCAGTATTTT.

This clone appeared a single time. J is TRBJ1-3 and V is TRBV19; D possibly corresponds to TRBD1 (6 bases). V was trimmed by 5 bases and J by 0 bases, leaving 11 bases between them. Per germline, CDR1 LNHDA and CDR2 SQIVND (reference sequence). The CDR3 runs 15 residues. CDR3 loop: CASSWTEFSGNTIYF. In DNA, the CDR3 is TGTGCCAGTAGTTGGACAGAGTTCTCTGGAAACACCATATATTTT.

J is TRBJ2-1 and V is TRBV11-2; D uncertain. V was shortened by 5 bases and J by 7 bases, with 9 bases between the two germline ends. Per germline, CDR1 SGHAT and CDR2 FQNNGV. The length of the CDR3 is 12 residues. DNA for the CDR3: TGTGCCAGCAGCGCTCGGGTGAATGAGCAGTTCTTC. This codes for CASSARVNEQFF. Looking up the rest from reference TRBV11-2 and TRBJ2-1 gives the full variable domain: EAGVAQSPRYKIIEKRQSVAFWCNPISGHATLYWYQQILGQGPKLLIQFQNNGVVDDSQLPKDRFSAERLKGVDSTLKIQPAKLEDSAVYLCASSARVNEQFFGPGTRLTVL.

The rearrangement links TRBV10-3 to TRBJ2-7; 7 bases agree with TRBD2. This CDR3 has 16 residues. Trimming cost V 0 bases and J 5 bases; bases outside gene matches: 10. Per the germline V gene, CDR1 is ENHRY and CDR2 is SYGVKD. CDR3 region: CAISESMAGEVDEQYF. Here the CDR3 DNA reads TGTGCCATCAGTGAGTCAATGGCGGGAGAGGTCGACGAGCAGTACTTC.

Only one count was recorded for this clone. The genes are TRBV2 and TRBJ1-2, with D tentatively TRBD1 (6 bases). V lost 3 bases, J lost 7 bases, and 12 bases lay in between. The CDR3 has 13 residues. The germline CDR1 and CDR2 sequences are SNHLY and FYNNEI. The CDR3 coding sequence is TGTGCCAGCAGTGACCAGGGGATGGGTGGCTACACCTTC. This sequence encodes CASSDQGMGGYTF.

V gene TRBV15 combines with J gene TRBJ2-3, with D possibly TRBD1 on 6 matching bases. Germline assignment: CDR1 LNHNV and CDR2 YYDKDF (reference sequence). This CDR3 is 13 amino acids long. Trimming left V 4 bases short and J 3 bases short, with 8 bases between. CDR3 in amino acids: CATSNRDTDTQYF. CDR3 bases: TGTGCCACCAGCAACAGGGATACAGATACGCAGTATTTT.

The gene calls are TRBV19 and TRBJ2-7, with D maybe TRBD2 (5 bases). The germline V and J ends were trimmed by 3 bases and 4 bases, with 10 bases remaining between them. This CDR3 has 13 residues. Germline V lookup: CDR1 LNHDA, CDR2 SQIVND (reference sequence). The CDR3 protein is CASSIAGVYEQYF. The CDR3 nucleotides are TGTGCCAGTAGTATTGCGGGTGTGTACGAGCAGTACTTC.

In its sample, this clone is medium-sized. The rearrangement links TRBV6-5 to TRBJ1-4; D not certain. V lost 0 bases and J lost 4, with 6 bases in between. The CDR3 length is 14 residues. CDR1 and CDR2 from the germline V gene are MNHEY and SVGAGI. CDR3 in amino acids: CASSYSGFNEKLFF. The CDR3 DNA sequence: TGTGCCAGCAGTTACTCAGGTTTTAATGAAAAACTGTTTTTT.

The CDR3 nucleotides read TGTGCCATCAGCTCGACTAGCGCCTCACAGAGGGCCTACGAGCAGTACTTC. Translated, it gives CAISSTSASQRAYEQYF. The chain recombines TRBV10-3 with TRBJ2-7; 8 bases are a match to TRBD2. This CDR3 comprises 17 residues. Germline V CDR1 and CDR2: ENHRY, SYGVKD. The ends lost 6 bases at V and 2 bases at J; junction bases unmatched: 15.

The V and J genes are TRBV19 and TRBJ2-2; 11 nucleotides line up with TRBD2. Germline V CDR1 and CDR2: LNHDA, SQIVND (reference sequence). V lost 3 bases, J lost 1 base, and 7 bases stayed unmatched. The CDR3 is 18 amino acids. As DNA, the CDR3 is TGTGCCAGTAGTATTTCATTCCTAGCGGGAGGGAACACCGGGGAGCTGTTTTTT. Protein: CASSISFLAGGNTGELFF.

This clone was detected only once. J is TRBJ1-1 and V is TRBV7-9; the match to TRBD1 covers 7 bases. V shed 5 bases and J 4 bases; nucleotides not matched to a gene: 7. The CDR3 extends over 14 amino acids. Per the germline V gene, CDR1 is SEHNR and CDR2 is FQNEAQ (reference sequence). The CDR3 bases are TGTGCCAGCAGCACTTTGACAGGGAGCACTGAAGCTTTCTTT. It is translated as CASSTLTGSTEAFF.

This clone has more than one count but fewer than ten. V gene TRBV6-5 combines with J gene TRBJ1-2, with a possible D match to TRBD1 (5 bases). The germline V gene encodes CDR1 MNHEY and CDR2 SVGAGI. The V end lost 7 bases, the J end lost 3 bases, and 15 bases lay between the germline ends. This CDR3 region has 14 residues. CDR3 region: CASTYGGGDYGYTF. The CDR3 bases are TGTGCCAGCACCTACGGCGGGGGTGACTATGGCTACACCTTC.

This clone showed up just a few times. The rearrangement links TRBV4-3 to TRBJ1-1; 7 bases are shared with TRBD1. With V trimmed by 4 bases and J by 0 bases, 5 bases remained unmatched. This CDR3 has 15 residues. The germline V gene encodes CDR1 LGHNA and CDR2 YSLEER. The CDR3 reads CASSPLGQLNTEAFF. The CDR3 DNA reads as TGCGCCAGCAGCCCCCTGGGACAGCTGAACACTGAAGCTTTCTTT.

The chain couples TRBV6-5 to TRBJ1-2; D might be TRBD1 (5 bases). V lost 3 bases and J lost 6, with 20 bases in between. The CDR3 totals 16 residues. Germline V lookup: CDR1 MNHEY, CDR2 SVGAGI. CDR3 region: CASSYFRWGIGDGYTF. CDR3 DNA: TGTGCCAGCAGTTATTTTCGGTGGGGGATAGGCGATGGCTACACCTTC.

This clone has only a few counts. This chain links TRBV4-2 with TRBJ2-7, with 8 bases that match TRBD1. V gave up 4 bases and J gave up 7 bases; unmatched junction bases: 9. The CDR3 is 14 residues long. CDR1 is LGHNA, CDR2 YNFKEQ, per germline. The chain's CDR3 is CASSLGQGAREQYF. The DNA of the CDR3 is TGTGCCAGCAGCCTAGGGCAGGGGGCGAGGGAGCAGTACTTC.

The chain carries TRBV7-8 and TRBJ2-1, with 8 bases identical to TRBD1. V was clipped by 5 bases and J by 6 bases; unmatched bases: 12. The CDR3 has 16 residues. Germline V CDR1 and CDR2: SGHVS, FQNEAQ. The CDR3 bases are TGTGCCAGCAGCCCGTGGGTGAGACAGGGGAGCAATGAGCAGTTCTTC. It specifies CASSPWVRQGSNEQFF.

In its sample, this clone is medium-sized. This chain connects TRBV5-8 to TRBJ1-5; unclear D gene. CDR3 size: 10 residues. Per the germline V gene, CDR1 is SGHTS and CDR2 is YDEGEE. V was pared by 8 bases and J by 7 bases, with 7 bases between. The DNA of the CDR3 is TGTGCCAGTACAAGGCAGCCCCAGCATTTT. Translation gives CASTRQPQHF.

The J gene is TRBJ2-1, the V gene TRBV27, with D perhaps matching TRBD1 (6 bases). With 3 bases removed from V and 4 bases from J, the gap between germline ends came to 13 bases. The V gene's germline CDR1 is MNHEY and CDR2 SMNVEV (reference sequence). The CDR3 extends over 15 amino acids. In DNA, the CDR3 is TGTGCCAGCAGTTTTCAGGGGCCTAATTACAATGAGCAGTTCTTC. This sequence encodes CASSFQGPNYNEQFF.

V usage is TRBV18 and J usage is TRBJ2-7; maybe TRBD2 (6 bases). The germline V and J ends were trimmed by 2 bases and 0 bases, with 14 bases remaining between them. Germline CDR1 is KGHSH and CDR2 is LQKENI. The CDR3 totals 16 residues. The CDR3 is CASSPSEGWSSYEQYF. CDR3 coding DNA: TGTGCCAGCTCACCATCGGAGGGGTGGAGCTCCTACGAGCAGTACTTC. The entire variable domain, with the rest obtained from reference TRBV18 and TRBJ2-7, is as follows: NAGVMQNPRHLVRRRGQEARLRCSPMKGHSHVYWYRQLPEEGLKFMVYLQKENIIDESGMPKERFSAEFPKEGPSILRIQQVVRGDSAAYFCASSPSEGWSSYEQYFGPGTRLTVT.

This sequence joins TRBV9 and TRBJ2-7; D may be TRBD1 or TRBD2 (6 bases each). The germline CDR1 and CDR2 sequences are SGDLS and YYNGEE. This CDR3 has 13 residues. The V gene lost 4 bases and the J gene lost 9 bases, with 17 bases spanning the gap. The CDR3: CASSTLPGAGQYF. The DNA for the CDR3 is TGTGCCAGCAGCACACTCCCGGGGGCGGGGCAGTACTTC.

This clone is labeled medium-sized. The chain has TRBV13 and TRBJ2-5, with D possibly matching TRBD1 (6 bases). V shed 6 bases and J shed 9 bases, with 11 bases lying between them. CDR3 length: 11 residues. Germline-derived CDR1 and CDR2 are PRHDT and FYEKMQ (reference sequence). The CDR3 sequence: CASRTRGAQYF. Written as DNA, the CDR3 is TGTGCCAGCAGGACCAGGGGAGCCCAGTACTTC.